This entry lists 4 T cell receptor beta chains sequenced from one sample in a study of cytomegalovirus exposure and HLA in healthy donors. Primers: 60 Vbeta forward and 13 Jbeta reverse. Clones were sequenced by immunoSEQ multiplex PCR, and TCRdb holds only the in-frame ones, with some missing. In the table there are 180,000 or so clones, roughly 74% of which are singletons. The sample was PBMCs. The receptors originated from a female donor in good health and CMV-seronegative.

The chain uses TRBV30 and TRBJ2-7; 12 bases fit TRBD1. The CDR3 runs to 16 residues. The germline V gene encodes CDR1 GTSNPN and CDR2 SVGIG (reference sequence). The ends lost 2 bases at V and 3 bases at J; junction bases unmatched: 8. CDR3 amino acids: CAWSPPGTGGFYEQYF. CDR3 bases: TGTGCCTGGAGTCCCCCAGGGACAGGGGGCTTCTACGAGCAGTACTTC.

On this clone: Mismatch with germline at one junction end may stem from a read error. V gene TRBV7-9 combines with J gene TRBJ2-5, with 7 nucleotides matching TRBD2. Germline assignment: CDR1 SEHNR and CDR2 FQNEAQ (reference sequence). The CDR3 has 13 amino acids. The CDR3 DNA reads as TGTGCCAGCGTTGGGGGGGGAGGAGAGGCCCAGTACTTC. The encoded protein is CASVGGGGEAQYF.

This chain connects TRBV19 to TRBJ1-3; TRBD1 matches 12 bases. This CDR3 spans 18 amino acids. Germline CDR1 and CDR2: LNHDA and SQIVND (reference sequence). V lost 5 bases and J lost 5; bases outside the gene matches: 13. CDR3 DNA sequence: TGTGCCAGTAGTGTGGACGGGAGCCGGGACAGGGGGCGAAACACCATATATTTT. Its translation is CASSVDGSRDRGRNTIYF. Drawing the rest from reference TRBV19 and TRBJ1-3, the complete variable domain is DGGITQSPKYLFRKEGQNVTLSCEQNLNHDAMYWYRQDPGQGLRLIYYSQIVNDFQKGDIAEGYSVSREKKESFPLTVTSAQKNPTAFYLCASSVDGSRDRGRNTIYFGEGSWLTVV.

This clone appeared a few times. The chain combines TRBV30 with TRBJ2-3, with TRBD2 matching 11 bases. Germline-derived CDR1 and CDR2 are GTSNPN and SVGIG (reference sequence). The junction had 5 bases not matched to a gene; V was cut back by 0 bases and J by 6 bases. This CDR3 contains 15 residues. The CDR3 region has the DNA TGTGCCTGGAGTGTACTAGCGGGAGTAAAGGATACGCAGTATTTT. This codes for CAWSVLAGVKDTQYF.